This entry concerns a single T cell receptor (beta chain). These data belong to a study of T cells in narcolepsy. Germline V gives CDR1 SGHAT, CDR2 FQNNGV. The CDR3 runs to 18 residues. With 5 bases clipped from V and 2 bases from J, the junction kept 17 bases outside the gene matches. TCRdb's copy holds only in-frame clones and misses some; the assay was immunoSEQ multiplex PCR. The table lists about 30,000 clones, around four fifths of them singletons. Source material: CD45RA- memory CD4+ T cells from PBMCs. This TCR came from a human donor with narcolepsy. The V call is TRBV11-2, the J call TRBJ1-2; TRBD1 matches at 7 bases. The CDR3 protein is CASSLKEGGAIPNYGYTF. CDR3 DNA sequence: TGTGCCAGCAGCCTCAAGGAAGGGGGCGCTATCCCCAACTATGGCTACACCTTC. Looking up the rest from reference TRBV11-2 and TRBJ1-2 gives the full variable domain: EAGVAQSPRYKIIEKRQSVAFWCNPISGHATLYWYQQILGQGPKLLIQFQNNGVVDDSQLPKDRFSAERLKGVDSTLKIQPAKLEDSAVYLCASSLKEGGAIPNYGYTFGSGTRLTVV.